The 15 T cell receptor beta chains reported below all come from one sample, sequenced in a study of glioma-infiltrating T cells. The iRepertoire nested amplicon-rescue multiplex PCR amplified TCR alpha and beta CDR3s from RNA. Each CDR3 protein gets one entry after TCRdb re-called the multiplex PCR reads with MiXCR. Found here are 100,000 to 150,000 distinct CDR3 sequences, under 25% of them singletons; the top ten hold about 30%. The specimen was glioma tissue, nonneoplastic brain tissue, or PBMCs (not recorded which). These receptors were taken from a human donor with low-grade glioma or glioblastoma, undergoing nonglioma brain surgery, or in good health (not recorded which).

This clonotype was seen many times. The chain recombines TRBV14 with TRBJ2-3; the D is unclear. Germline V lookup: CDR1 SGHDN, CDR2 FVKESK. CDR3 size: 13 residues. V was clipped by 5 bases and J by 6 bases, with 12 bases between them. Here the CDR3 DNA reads TGTGCCAGCAGCGGAACAGCTCGGGATACGCAGTATTTT. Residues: CASSGTARDTQYF.

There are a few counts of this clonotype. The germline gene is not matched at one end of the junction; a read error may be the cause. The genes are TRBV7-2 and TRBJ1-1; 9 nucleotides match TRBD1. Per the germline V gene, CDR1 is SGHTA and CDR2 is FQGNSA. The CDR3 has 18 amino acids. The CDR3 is CASSIAPGTGNRDTEAFF. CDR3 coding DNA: TGTGCCAGCAGCATAGCACCCGGGACAGGGAATAGGGACACTGAAGCTTTCTTT.

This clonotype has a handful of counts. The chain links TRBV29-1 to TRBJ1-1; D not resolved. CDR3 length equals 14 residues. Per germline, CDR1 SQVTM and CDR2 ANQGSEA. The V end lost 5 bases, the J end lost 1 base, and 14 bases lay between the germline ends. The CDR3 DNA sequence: TGCAGCGTTTTTGGGTTCGTAAGGAACACTGAAGCTTTCTTT. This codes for CSVFGFVRNTEAFF.

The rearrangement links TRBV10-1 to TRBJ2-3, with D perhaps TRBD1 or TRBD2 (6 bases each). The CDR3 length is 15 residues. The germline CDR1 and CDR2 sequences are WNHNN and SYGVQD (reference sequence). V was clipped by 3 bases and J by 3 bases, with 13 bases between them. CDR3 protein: CASSDWTGATDTQYF. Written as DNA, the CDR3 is TGCGCCAGCAGTGACTGGACGGGGGCGACAGATACGCAGTATTTT.

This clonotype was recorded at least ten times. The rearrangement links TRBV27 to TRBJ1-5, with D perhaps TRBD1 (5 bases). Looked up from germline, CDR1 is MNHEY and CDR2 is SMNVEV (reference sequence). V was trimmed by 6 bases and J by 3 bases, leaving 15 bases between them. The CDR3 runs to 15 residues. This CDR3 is CASSPSQGSNQPQHF. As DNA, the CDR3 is TGTGCCAGCAGCCCATCCCAGGGCTCCAATCAGCCCCAGCATTTT.

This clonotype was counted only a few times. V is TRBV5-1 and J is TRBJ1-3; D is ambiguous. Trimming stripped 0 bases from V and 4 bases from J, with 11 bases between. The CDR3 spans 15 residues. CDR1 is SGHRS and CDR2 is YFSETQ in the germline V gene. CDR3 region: CASSLEAQDGNTIYF. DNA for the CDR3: TGCGCCAGCAGCTTGGAGGCCCAGGACGGAAACACCATATATTTT. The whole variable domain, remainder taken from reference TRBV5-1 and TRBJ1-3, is KAGVTQTPRYLIKTRGQQVTLSCSPISGHRSVSWYQQTPGQGLQFLFEYFSETQRNKGNFPGRFSGRQFSNSRSEMNVSTLELGDSALYLCASSLEAQDGNTIYFGEGSWLTVV.

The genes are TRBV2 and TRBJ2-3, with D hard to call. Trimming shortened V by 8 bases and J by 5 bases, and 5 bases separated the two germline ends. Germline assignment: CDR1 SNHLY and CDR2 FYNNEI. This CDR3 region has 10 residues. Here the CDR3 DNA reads TGTGCCAGCCTCGTAGATACGCAGTATTTT. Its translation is CASLVDTQYF.

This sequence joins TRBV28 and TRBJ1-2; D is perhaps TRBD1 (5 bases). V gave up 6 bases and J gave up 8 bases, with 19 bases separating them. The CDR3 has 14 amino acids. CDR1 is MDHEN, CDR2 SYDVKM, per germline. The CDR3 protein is CASRRRVGARGYTF. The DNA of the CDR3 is TGTGCCAGCAGGAGAAGGGTCGGGGCCCGGGGCTACACCTTC.

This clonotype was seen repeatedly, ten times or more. For the CDR3, the DNA is TGTGCCACCAGCGAGCTACACTCTGGAAACACCATATATTTT. Translated, it gives CATSELHSGNTIYF. The rearrangement uses TRBV15 and TRBJ1-3; D is ambiguous. V lost 5 bases and J 0 bases, leaving 8 bases between the germline ends. The CDR3 totals 14 residues. Per the germline V gene, CDR1 is LNHNV and CDR2 is YYDKDF (reference sequence).

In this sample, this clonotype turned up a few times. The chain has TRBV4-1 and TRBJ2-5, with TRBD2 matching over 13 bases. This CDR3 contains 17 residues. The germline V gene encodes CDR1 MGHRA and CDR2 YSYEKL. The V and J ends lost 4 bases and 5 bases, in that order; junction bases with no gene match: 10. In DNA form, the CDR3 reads TGCGCCAGCAGCCGACCAACTAGCGGGGGGGCCGTGGAGACCCAGTACTTC. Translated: CASSRPTSGGAVETQYF.

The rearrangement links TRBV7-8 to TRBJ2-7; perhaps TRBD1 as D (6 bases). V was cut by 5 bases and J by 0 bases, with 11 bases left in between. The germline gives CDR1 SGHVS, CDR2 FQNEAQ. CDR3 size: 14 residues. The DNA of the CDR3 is TGTGCCAGCAGCCCCCGACAGGCCTCCTACGAGCAGTACGTC. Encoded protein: CASSPRQASYEQYV.

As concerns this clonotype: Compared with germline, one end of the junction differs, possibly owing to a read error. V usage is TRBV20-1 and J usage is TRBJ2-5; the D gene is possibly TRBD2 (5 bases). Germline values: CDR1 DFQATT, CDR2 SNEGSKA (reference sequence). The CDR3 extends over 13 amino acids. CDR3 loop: CSAIGSPQEAQYF. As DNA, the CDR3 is TGCAGTGCTATAGGGAGCCCCCAAGAGGCCCAGTACTTC.

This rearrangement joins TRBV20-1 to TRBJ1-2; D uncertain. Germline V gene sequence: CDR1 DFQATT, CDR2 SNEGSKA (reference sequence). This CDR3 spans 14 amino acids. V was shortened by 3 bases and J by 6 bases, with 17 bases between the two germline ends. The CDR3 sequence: CSARAPSDEDGYTF. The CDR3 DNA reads TGCAGTGCTAGGGCCCCTTCGGATGAGGATGGCTACACCTTC.

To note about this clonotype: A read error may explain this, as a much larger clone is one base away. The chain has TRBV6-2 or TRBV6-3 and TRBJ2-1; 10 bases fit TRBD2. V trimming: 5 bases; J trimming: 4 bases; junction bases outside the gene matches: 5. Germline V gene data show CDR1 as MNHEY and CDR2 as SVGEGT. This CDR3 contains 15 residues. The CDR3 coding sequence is TGTGCCAGCAGTGGGTCTAGCGGGGGATACAATGAGCAGTTCTTC. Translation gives CASSGSSGGYNEQFF.

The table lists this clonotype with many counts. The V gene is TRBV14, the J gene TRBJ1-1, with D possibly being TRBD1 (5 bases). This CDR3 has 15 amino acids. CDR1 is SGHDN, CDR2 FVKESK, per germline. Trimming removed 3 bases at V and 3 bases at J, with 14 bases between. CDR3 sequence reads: CASSQAKGVDTEAFF. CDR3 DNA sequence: TGTGCCAGCAGCCAGGCGAAAGGGGTGGACACTGAAGCTTTCTTT.